This TCR beta chain was obtained from a study of CD8 T cells in ankylosing spondylitis. Germline trimming cut 6 bases from V and 4 bases from J; bases unmatched to any gene: 6. Germline lookup yields CDR1 KGHSH and CDR2 LQKENI. The CDR3 is 14 residues long. TCRdb fed the 5' RACE reads into MiXCR, producing one record per CDR3 protein. Of over 400,000 distinct CDR3 sequences in the sample, about 24% were seen once. A word on this clonotype: The target antigen is unknown.

General study findings and limits: Made up of eight highly homologous variants, a TCR beta motif appeared characteristic of ankylosing spondylitis blood.

The source material was blood, either unsorted or a sorted T cell fraction (not recorded which). The gene calls are TRBV18 and TRBJ1-1; 9 nucleotides align to TRBD1. The TCR originated in a male donor with ankylosing spondylitis. The CDR3 bases are TGTGCCAGCTCCCGAGGGACAGGGCGCACTGAAGCTTTCTTT. Translation: CASSRGTGRTEAFF.